This paragraph covers one TCR beta chain sequence. This sample is part of a study of CD8 T cells in Susac syndrome. Negative isolation was used for CD8+ and CD4+ T cells, and FACS enrichment was applied to TEMRA cells. This CDR3 is 15 amino acids long. Deletions cut 1 base from V and 7 bases from J, with 14 bases between. Germline CDR1 and CDR2: SGHDT and YYEEEE. RNA, at about 0.45 to 1 ug, was reverse transcribed with random hexamers. An immunoSEQ multiplex PCR amplified TCR beta CDR3 over 54 Vbeta and 13 Jbeta. In TCRdb, the immunoSEQ multiplex PCR reads were re-called with MiXCR into one record per CDR3 protein. The sample includes 200,000 to 250,000 distinct CDR3 sequences, around 96% of them seen just once.

The source material was CD4+ T cells from PBMCs. The clonotype comes from a human donor with multiple sclerosis. The V gene is TRBV5-6, the J gene TRBJ2-2, with D hard to call. Here the CDR3 DNA reads TGTGCCAGCAGCTTGTTGGGTCGAAGTGGCGGGGAGCTGTTTTTT. Encoded protein: CASSLLGRSGGELFF.